This TCR beta chain was identified during a study of T cell responses to AZD1222 COVID-19 vaccine. Only in-frame clones appear in the TCRdb table, and some are missing; sequencing was by immunoSEQ multiplex PCR. The sample carries about 150,000 clones, 85% to 95% recorded once. The sample in question was peripheral blood, obtained on day 0 of AZD1222 vaccination. The sequence was collected from an adult in good health.

The CDR3 sequence: CASSLGGQGLGTEAFF. Here the CDR3 DNA reads TGTGCCAGCAGCTTAGGTGGGCAGGGTTTGGGCACTGAAGCTTTCTTT. The rearrangement links TRBV11-3 to TRBJ1-1; a possible D gene is TRBD1 (5 bases). The V gene lost 1 base and the J gene lost 4 bases, with 16 bases spanning the gap. This CDR3 is 16 amino acids long. Germline assignment: CDR1 SGHNT and CDR2 YENEEA.